These 14 T cell receptor beta chains came from one sample sequenced in a study of Graves' ophthalmopathy and Graves' hyperthyroidism. Amplification of TCR beta CDR3 regions used RNA transcripts. First-round RT-PCR used HTBI primers; second-round multiplex PCR followed. Each CDR3 protein is one row after TCRdb ran MiXCR on the multiplex PCR reads. This sample has fewer than 650,000 distinct CDR3 sequences, with 22% found just once. The sample taken for sequencing was peripheral blood. Receptors originate from a woman aged 18-29 years with stable Graves' hyperthyroidism. Some clones in this sample may be carry-over from other donors' samples.

This clonotype was seen repeatedly, ten times or more. V and J are TRBV12-3 or TRBV12-4 and TRBJ1-2; no clear D gene. Trimming took 7 bases from V and 5 from J, leaving 11 bases between them. This CDR3 contains 12 residues. The CDR3, as DNA: TGTGCCAGCACTGCGAACTCATATGGCTACACCTTC. It specifies CASTANSYGYTF.

This clonotype showed up many times. The chain couples TRBV11-2 to TRBJ2-7; 11 nucleotides line up with TRBD1. CDR1 and CDR2 from the germline V gene are SGHAT and FQNNGV. Trimming took 5 bases from V and 7 from J; bases not matched to a gene: 7. This CDR3 has 14 residues. CDR3: CASSRGQGAREQYF. In DNA, the CDR3 is TGTGCCAGCAGCCGAGGACAGGGGGCGCGAGAGCAGTACTTC.

The chain couples TRBV3-1 to TRBJ1-5; 8 bases map to TRBD1. Germline values: CDR1 LGHDT, CDR2 YNNKEL (reference sequence). CDR3 length equals 15 residues. The V segment lost 1 base and the J segment 6 bases; nucleotides outside the gene matches: 5. The CDR3 region has the DNA TGTGCCAGCAGCCAAGGCAGGGGGCCGCTTCAGCCCCAGCATTTT. Its translation is CASSQGRGPLQPQHF.

This clonotype occurred a few times. The CDR3 nucleotides are TGTGCCAGCAGACCAGGGGGGCAAACCGGGGAGCTGTTTTTT. Its protein is CASRPGGQTGELFF. The J gene is TRBJ2-2, the V gene TRBV6-5, with D possibly being TRBD1 (7 bases). The CDR3 is 14 residues long. V lost 6 bases to trimming and J lost 5 bases, with 13 bases between them. Per the germline V gene, CDR1 is MNHEY and CDR2 is SVGAGI.

The chain carries TRBV6-2 or TRBV6-3 and TRBJ2-5, with D possibly being TRBD2 (6 bases). The CDR3 is 14 amino acids. Trimming took 4 bases from V and 5 from J, leaving 14 bases between them. Germline CDR1 reads MNHEY; CDR2 reads SVGEGT. CDR3 region: CASSLWGSGETQYF. CDR3 nucleotides: TGTGCCAGCAGTTTATGGGGGAGCGGGGAGACCCAGTACTTC.

The table lists this clonotype with a few counts. The rearrangement links TRBV4-2 to TRBJ1-2, with D possibly being TRBD1 (5 bases). The germline V and J ends were trimmed by 1 base and 4 bases, with 19 bases remaining between them. This CDR3 has 17 residues. The germline V gene encodes CDR1 LGHNA and CDR2 YNFKEQ. The CDR3: CASSQVGAKQESYGYTF. As DNA, the CDR3 is TGTGCCAGCAGCCAAGTTGGAGCGAAACAGGAGTCCTATGGCTACACCTTC.

This clonotype came up a few times. The rearrangement uses TRBV18 and TRBJ1-5; D call uncertain. V lost 3 bases and J 2 bases, leaving 11 bases between the germline ends. Looked up from germline, CDR1 is KGHSH and CDR2 is LQKENI. The CDR3 length is 15 residues. This chain's CDR3 is CASSPSTFGNQPQHF. Written as DNA, the CDR3 is TGTGCCAGCTCACCTTCCACTTTTGGCAATCAGCCCCAGCATTTT.

This clonotype was seen once. Given a much more abundant clone one base away, this may be a read error. The CDR3 does not end in the conserved phenylalanine or tryptophan, so this is likely a read error. This sequence joins TRBV5-1 and TRBJ2-3; D unresolved. Germline values: CDR1 SGHRS, CDR2 YFSETQ. The V and J ends lost 6 bases and 0 bases respectively, with 11 bases between them. CDR3 length: 14 residues. CDR3 coding DNA: TGCGCCAGCATGGCCATCCCAAGCACAGATACGCAGTATTGT. This codes for CASMAIPSTDTQYC.

This clonotype was detected many times. One junction end does not reproduce the germline sequence, and a read error may be involved. The V gene is TRBV6-1, the J gene TRBJ1-5; D uncertain. This CDR3 has 13 amino acids. CDR1 and CDR2 from the germline V gene are MNHNS and SASEGT. Written as DNA, the CDR3 is TGTGCCAGCAGGGAAGAAGCGAGTCAGCCCCAGCATTTT. It translates to CASREEASQPQHF.

This chain joins TRBV6-1 and TRBJ2-5; the D gene is possibly TRBD1 (5 bases). V gave up 3 bases and J gave up 0 bases, with 8 bases separating them. The CDR3 contains 14 residues. Germline-derived CDR1 and CDR2 are MNHNS and SASEGT. The CDR3 loop reads CASSETAYQETQYF. In DNA form, the CDR3 reads TGTGCCAGCAGTGAGACAGCGTACCAAGAGACCCAGTACTTC.

This clonotype was counted many times. The genes are TRBV10-1 and TRBJ2-2; D unclear. There are 14 residues in the CDR3. Trimming left V 3 bases short and J 1 base short, with 6 bases between. Germline loops: CDR1 WNHNN, CDR2 SYGVQD (reference sequence). DNA for the CDR3: TGCGCCAGCAGTGAACTCAAGAACACCGGGGAGCTGTTTTTT. This encodes CASSELKNTGELFF.

This clonotype was seen only a few times. V usage is TRBV20-1 and J usage is TRBJ2-2; D call uncertain. Germline CDR1 reads DFQATT; CDR2 reads SNEGSKA (reference sequence). The CDR3 is 11 residues long. V was shortened by 1 base and J by 7 bases, with 4 bases between the two germline ends. CDR3 protein: CSARGGGELFF. The CDR3 DNA reads TGCAGTGCTAGAGGGGGCGGGGAGCTGTTTTTT.

This clonotype was counted at least ten times. The V and J genes are TRBV5-6 and TRBJ1-6; 8 bases agree with TRBD1. The ends lost 0 bases at V and 9 bases at J; junction bases unmatched: 5. Germline V CDR1 and CDR2: SGHDT, YYEEEE. The length of the CDR3 is 15 residues. The chain's CDR3 is CASSLGDRISSPLHF. The CDR3 region has the DNA TGTGCCAGCAGCTTGGGGGACAGGATCTCTTCACCCCTCCACTTT.

This clonotype was recorded once. At one end, the junction sequence differs from germline, possibly due to a read error. V is TRBV6-5 and J is TRBJ1-2; D remains unclear. CDR1 and CDR2 (germline): MNHEY, SVGAGI. The CDR3 covers 13 residues. The CDR3 sequence is CAGSYSKFYGYTF. For the CDR3, the DNA is TGTGCCGGCAGTTACTCAAAGTTCTATGGCTACACCTTC.